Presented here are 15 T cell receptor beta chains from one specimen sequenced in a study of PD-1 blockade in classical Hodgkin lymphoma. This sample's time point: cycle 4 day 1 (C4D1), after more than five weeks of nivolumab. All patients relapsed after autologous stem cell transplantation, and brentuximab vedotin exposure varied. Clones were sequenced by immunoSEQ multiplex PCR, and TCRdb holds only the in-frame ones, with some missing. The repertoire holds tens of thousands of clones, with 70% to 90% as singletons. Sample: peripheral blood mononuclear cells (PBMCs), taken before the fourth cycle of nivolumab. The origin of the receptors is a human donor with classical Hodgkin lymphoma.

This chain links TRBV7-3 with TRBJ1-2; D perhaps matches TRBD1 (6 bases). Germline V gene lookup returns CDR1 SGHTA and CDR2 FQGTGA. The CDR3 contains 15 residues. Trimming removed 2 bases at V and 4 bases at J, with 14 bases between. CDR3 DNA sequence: TGTGCCAGCAGCTTAGGGGCAGGGGACACCTATGGCTACACCTTC. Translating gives CASSLGAGDTYGYTF.

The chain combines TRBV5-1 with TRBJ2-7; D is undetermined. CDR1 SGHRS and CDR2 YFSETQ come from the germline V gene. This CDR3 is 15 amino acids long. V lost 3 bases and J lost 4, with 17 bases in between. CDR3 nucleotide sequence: TGCGCCAGCAGCTCGGGCGCCGGGCCAGCGTACGAGCAGTACTTC. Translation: CASSSGAGPAYEQYF.

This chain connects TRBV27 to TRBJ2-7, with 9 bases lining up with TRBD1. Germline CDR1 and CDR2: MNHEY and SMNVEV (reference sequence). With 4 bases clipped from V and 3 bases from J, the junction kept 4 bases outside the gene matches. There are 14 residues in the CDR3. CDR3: CASSWTGEIYEQYF. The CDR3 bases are TGTGCCAGCAGTTGGACAGGGGAGATCTACGAGCAGTACTTC.

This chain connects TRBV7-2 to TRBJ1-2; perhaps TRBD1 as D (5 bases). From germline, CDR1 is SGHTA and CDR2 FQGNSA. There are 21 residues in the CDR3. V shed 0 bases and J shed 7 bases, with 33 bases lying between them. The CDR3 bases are TGTGCCAGCAGCTTAGCGCCCCCTTTTTACCTTGGTATCAGGGCCCTAGGTGGCTACACCTTC. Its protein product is CASSLAPPFYLGIRALGGYTF.

The CDR3 loop is CASSRQETQYF. As DNA, the CDR3 is TGTGCCAGCAGTCGACAAGAGACCCAGTACTTC. The chain joins TRBV11-2 to TRBJ2-5; D unresolved. Trimming shortened V by 6 bases and J by 2 bases, and 4 bases separated the two germline ends. CDR3 size: 11 residues. The V gene's germline CDR1 is SGHAT and CDR2 FQNNGV.

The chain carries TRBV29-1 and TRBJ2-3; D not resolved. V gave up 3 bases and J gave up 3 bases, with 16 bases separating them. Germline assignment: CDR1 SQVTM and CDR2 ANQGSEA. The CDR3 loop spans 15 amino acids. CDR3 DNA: TGCAGCGTTGAGGACGGGTTTCTCGGGACAGATACGCAGTATTTT. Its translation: CSVEDGFLGTDTQYF.

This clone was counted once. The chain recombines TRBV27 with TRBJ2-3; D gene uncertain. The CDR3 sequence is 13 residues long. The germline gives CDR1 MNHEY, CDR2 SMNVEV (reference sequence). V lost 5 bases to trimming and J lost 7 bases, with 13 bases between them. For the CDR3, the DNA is TGTGCCAGCAGTACTCCACGGGCTTATACGCAGTATTTT. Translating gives CASSTPRAYTQYF.

The CDR3 nucleotides are TGCAGCGTTGCGGCTAAAGAAGGAAACATTCAGTACTTC. Protein sequence: CSVAAKEGNIQYF. V usage is TRBV29-1 and J usage is TRBJ2-4; D ambiguous. Germline CDR1 reads SQVTM; CDR2 reads ANQGSEA. Trimming took 4 bases from V and 6 from J, leaving 13 bases between them. The CDR3 contains 13 residues.

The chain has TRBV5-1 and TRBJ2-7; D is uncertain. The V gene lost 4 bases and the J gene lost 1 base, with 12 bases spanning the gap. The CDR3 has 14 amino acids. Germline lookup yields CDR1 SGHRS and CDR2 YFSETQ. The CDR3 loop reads CASSEQSISYEQYF. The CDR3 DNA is TGCGCCAGCAGCGAACAGTCGATATCCTACGAGCAGTACTTC.

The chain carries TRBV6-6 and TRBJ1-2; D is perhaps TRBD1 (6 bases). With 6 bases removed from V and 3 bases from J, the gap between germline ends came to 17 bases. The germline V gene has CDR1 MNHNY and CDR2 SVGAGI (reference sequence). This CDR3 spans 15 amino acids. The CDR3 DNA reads TGTGCCAGCAGCCGCCCTGACAGGCCCTACTATGGCTACACCTTC. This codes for CASSRPDRPYYGYTF.

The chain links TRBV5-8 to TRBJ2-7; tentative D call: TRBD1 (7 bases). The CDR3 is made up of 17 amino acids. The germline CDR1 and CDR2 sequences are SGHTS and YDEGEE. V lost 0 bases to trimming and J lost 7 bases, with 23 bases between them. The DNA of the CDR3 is TGTGCCAGCAGCTTGGACGGTGGCGGGACAGCCTTTTGGGAGCAGTACTTC. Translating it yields CASSLDGGGTAFWEQYF. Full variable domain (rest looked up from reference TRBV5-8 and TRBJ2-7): EAGVTQSPTHLIKTRGQQATLRCSPISGHTSVYWYQQALGLGLQFLLWYDEGEERNRGNFPPRFSGRQFPNYSSELNVNALELEDSALYLCASSLDGGGTAFWEQYFGPGTRLTVT.

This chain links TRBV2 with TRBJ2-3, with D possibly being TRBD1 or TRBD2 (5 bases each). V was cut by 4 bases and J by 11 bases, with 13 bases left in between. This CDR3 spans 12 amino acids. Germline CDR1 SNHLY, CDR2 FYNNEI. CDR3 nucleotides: TGTGCCAGCAGTGCAGGGTGGACTCGGCAGTATTTT. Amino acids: CASSAGWTRQYF.

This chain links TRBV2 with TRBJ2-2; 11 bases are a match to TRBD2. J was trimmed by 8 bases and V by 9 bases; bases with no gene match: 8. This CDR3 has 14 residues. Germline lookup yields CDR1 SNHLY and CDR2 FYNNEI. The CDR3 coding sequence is TGTGCCAGTGAAGCTAGCGGGGGGAGAGGGGAGCTGTTTTTT. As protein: CASEASGGRGELFF.

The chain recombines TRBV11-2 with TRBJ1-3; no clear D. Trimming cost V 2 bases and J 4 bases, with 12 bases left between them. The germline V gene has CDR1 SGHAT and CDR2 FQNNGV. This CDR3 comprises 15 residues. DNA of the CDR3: TGTGCCAGCAGCTTATCAGACGGGGTGGGAAACACCATATATTTT. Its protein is CASSLSDGVGNTIYF.

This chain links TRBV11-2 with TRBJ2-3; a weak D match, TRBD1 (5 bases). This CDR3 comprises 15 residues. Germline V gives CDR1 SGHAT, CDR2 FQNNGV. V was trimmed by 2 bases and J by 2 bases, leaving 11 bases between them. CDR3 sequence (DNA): TGTGCCAGCAGCTTACCAGGGTCGCCCACAGATACGCAGTATTTT. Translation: CASSLPGSPTDTQYF.